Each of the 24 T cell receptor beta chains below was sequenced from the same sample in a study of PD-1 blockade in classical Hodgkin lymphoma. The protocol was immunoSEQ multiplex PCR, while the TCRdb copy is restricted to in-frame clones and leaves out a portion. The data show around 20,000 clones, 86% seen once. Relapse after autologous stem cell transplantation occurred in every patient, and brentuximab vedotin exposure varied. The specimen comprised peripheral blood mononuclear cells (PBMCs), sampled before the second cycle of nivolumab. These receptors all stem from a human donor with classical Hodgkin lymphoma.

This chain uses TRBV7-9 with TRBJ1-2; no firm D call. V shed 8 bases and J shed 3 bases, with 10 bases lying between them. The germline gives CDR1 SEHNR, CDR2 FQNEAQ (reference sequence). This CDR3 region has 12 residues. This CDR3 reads CASARGDYGYTF. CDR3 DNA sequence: TGTGCCAGCGCGCGGGGAGACTATGGCTACACCTTC.

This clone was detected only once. Here the CDR3 DNA reads TGTGCCGCCGGTCCCAGGGGCAACTATGGCTACACCTTC. It yields the protein CAAGPRGNYGYTF. This sequence joins TRBV6-5 and TRBJ1-2; perhaps TRBD1 as D (6 bases). Trimming removed 11 bases at V and 2 bases at J, with 15 bases between. Germline CDR1 reads MNHEY; CDR2 reads SVGAGI. This CDR3 is built from 13 residues.

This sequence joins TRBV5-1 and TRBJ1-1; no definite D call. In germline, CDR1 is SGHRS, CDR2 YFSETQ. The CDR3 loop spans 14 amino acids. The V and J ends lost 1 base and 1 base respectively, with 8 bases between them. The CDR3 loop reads CASSLYRGNTEAFF. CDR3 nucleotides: TGCGCCAGCAGCTTGTATCGGGGGAACACTGAAGCTTTCTTT.

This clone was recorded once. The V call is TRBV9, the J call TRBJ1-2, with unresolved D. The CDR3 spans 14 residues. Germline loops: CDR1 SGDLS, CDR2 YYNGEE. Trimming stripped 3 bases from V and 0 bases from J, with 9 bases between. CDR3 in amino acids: CASSERTTNYGYTF. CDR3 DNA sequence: TGTGCCAGCAGCGAGAGAACTACTAACTATGGCTACACCTTC.

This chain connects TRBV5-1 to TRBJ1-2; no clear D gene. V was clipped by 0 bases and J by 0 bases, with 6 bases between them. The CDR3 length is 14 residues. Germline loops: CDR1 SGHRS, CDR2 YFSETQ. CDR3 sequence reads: CASSLESANYGYTF. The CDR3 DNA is TGCGCCAGCAGCTTGGAGTCCGCTAACTATGGCTACACCTTC.

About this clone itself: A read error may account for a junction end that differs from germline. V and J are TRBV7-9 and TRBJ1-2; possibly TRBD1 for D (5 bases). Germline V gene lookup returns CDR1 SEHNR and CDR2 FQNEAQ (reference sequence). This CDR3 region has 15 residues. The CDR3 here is CASSLGAGPRSQPIF. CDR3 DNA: TGTGCCAGCAGCTTAGGAGCAGGGCCCCGTTCTCAGCCCATTTTC.

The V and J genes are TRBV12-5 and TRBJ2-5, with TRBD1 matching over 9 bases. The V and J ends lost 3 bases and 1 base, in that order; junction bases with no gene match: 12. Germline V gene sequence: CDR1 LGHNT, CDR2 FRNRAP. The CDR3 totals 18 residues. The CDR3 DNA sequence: TGTGCTAGTGGTTTTGCGGGACAGGGACCTACCCCCCAAGAGACCCAGTACTTC. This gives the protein CASGFAGQGPTPQETQYF.

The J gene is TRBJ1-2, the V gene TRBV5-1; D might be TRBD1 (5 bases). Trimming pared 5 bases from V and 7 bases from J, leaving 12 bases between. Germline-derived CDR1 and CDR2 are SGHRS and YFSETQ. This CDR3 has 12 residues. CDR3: CASSFQGLGYTF. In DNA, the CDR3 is TGCGCCAGCAGTTTTCAGGGTCTTGGCTACACCTTC.

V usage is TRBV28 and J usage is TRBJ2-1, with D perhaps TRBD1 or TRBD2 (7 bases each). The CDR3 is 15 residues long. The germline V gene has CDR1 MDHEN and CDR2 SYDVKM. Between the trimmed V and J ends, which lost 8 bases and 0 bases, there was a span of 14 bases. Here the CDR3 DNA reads TGTGCCAGCCTCAGGGGGGGTAGCTCCTACAATGAGCAGTTCTTC. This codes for CASLRGGSSYNEQFF.

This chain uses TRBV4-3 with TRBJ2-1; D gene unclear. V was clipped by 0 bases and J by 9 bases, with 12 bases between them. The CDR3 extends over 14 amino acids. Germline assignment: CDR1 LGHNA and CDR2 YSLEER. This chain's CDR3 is CASSQEHRIGEQFF. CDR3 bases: TGCGCCAGCAGCCAAGAACACCGGATAGGTGAGCAGTTCTTC.

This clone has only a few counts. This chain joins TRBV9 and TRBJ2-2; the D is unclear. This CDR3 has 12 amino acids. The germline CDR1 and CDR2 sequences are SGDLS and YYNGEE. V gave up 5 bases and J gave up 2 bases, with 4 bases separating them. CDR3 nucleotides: TGTGCCAGCAGTGAAAACACCGGGGAGCTGTTTTTT. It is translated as CASSENTGELFF.

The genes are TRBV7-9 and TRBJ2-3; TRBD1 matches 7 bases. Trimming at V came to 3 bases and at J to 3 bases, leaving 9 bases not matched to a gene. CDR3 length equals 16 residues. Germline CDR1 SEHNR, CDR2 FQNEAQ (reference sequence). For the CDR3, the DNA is TGTGCCAGCAGCTTCCACAGGGGAGATGGTACAGATACGCAGTATTTT. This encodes CASSFHRGDGTDTQYF.

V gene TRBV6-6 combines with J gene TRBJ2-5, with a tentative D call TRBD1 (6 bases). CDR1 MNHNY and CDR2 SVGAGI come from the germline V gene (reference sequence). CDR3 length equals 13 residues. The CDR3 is CAAGPTGQETQYF. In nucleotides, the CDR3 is TGTGCAGCAGGCCCGACAGGTCAAGAGACCCAGTACTTC.

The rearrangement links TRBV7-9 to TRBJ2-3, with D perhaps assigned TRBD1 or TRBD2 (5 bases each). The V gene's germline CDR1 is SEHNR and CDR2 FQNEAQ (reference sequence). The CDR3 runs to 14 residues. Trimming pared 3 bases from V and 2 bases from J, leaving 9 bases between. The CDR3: CASSFLGVTDTQYF. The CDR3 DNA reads TGTGCCAGCAGCTTTCTGGGGGTCACAGATACGCAGTATTTT.

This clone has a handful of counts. This CDR3 reads CASMLAGADTQYF. The DNA of the CDR3 is TGTGCCAGCATGCTGGCCGGAGCAGATACGCAGTATTTT. The gene calls are TRBV7-8 and TRBJ2-3; D unresolved. V shed 7 bases and J shed 4 bases, with 12 bases lying between them. There are 13 residues in the CDR3. CDR1 is SGHVS and CDR2 is FQNEAQ in the germline V gene. Drawing the rest from reference TRBV7-8 and TRBJ2-3, the complete variable domain is GAGVSQSPRYKVAKRGQDVALRCDPISGHVSLFWYQQALGQGPEFLTYFQNEAQLDKSGLPSDRFFAERPEGSVSTLKIQRTQQEDSAVYLCASMLAGADTQYFGPGTRLTVL.

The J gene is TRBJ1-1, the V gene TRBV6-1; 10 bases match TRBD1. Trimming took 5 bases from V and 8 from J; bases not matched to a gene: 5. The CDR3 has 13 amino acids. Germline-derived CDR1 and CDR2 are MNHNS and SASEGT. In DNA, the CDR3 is TGTGCCAGCAGTCATAGGACAGGGGGAGAAGCTTTCTTT. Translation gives CASSHRTGGEAFF.

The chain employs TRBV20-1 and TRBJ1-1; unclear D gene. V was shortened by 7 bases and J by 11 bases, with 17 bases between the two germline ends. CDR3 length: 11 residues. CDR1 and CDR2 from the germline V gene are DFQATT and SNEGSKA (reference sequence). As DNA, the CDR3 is TGCAGTGGTCGGGCCGGGAATGGGGCTTTCTTT. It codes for CSGRAGNGAFF.

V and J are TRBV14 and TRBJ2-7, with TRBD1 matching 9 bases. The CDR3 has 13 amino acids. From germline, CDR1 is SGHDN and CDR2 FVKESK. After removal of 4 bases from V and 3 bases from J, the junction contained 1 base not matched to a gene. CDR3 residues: CASSPGQGYEQYF. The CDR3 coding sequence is TGTGCCAGCAGCCCGGGACAGGGCTACGAGCAGTACTTC.

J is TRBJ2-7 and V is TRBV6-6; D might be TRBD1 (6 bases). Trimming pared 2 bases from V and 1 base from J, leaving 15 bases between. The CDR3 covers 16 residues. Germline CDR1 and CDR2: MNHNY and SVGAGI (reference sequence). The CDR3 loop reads CASSYKDRRGSYEQYF. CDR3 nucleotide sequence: TGTGCCAGCAGTTACAAGGACAGACGGGGATCCTACGAGCAGTACTTC.

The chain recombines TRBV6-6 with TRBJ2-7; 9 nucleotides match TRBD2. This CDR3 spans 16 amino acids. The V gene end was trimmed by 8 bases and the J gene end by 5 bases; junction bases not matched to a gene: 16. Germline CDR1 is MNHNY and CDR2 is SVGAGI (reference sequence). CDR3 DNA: TGTGCCAGCCGATCCGATCTAGCGGGGTTACGGCACGAGCAGTACTTC. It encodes CASRSDLAGLRHEQYF.

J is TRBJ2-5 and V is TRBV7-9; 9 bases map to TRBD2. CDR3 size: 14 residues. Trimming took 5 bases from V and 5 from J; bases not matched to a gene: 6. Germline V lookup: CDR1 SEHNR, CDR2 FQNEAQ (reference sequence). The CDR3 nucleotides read TGTGCCAGCAGCCGCAGCGGGGGGACGGAGACCCAGTACTTC. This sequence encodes CASSRSGGTETQYF. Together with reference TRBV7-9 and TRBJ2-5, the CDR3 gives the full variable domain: DTGVSQNPRHKITKRGQNVTFRCDPISEHNRLYWYRQTLGQGPEFLTYFQNEAQLEKSRLLSDRFSAERPKGSFSTLEIQRTEQGDSAMYLCASSRSGGTETQYFGPGTRLLVL.

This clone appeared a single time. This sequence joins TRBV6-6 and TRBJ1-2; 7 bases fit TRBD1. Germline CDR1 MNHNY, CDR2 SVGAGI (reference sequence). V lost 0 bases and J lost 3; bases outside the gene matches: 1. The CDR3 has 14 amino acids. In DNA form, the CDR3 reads TGTGCCAGCAGTTACTCGAGGGGGCACTATGGCTACACCTTC. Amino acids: CASSYSRGHYGYTF.

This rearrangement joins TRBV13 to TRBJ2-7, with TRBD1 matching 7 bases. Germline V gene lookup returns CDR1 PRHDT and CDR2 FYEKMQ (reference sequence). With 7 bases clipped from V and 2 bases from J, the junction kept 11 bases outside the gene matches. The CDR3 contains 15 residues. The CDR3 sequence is CASNQGTDSPYEQYF. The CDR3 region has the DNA TGTGCCAGCAACCAGGGGACAGACTCCCCCTACGAGCAGTACTTC.

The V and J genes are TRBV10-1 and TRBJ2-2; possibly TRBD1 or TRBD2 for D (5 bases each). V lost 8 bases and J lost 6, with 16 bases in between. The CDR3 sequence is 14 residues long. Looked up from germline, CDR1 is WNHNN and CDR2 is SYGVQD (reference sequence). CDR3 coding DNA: TGCGCCAGCGGTTCCGGGACGCAACCCGGGGAGCTGTTTTTT. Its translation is CASGSGTQPGELFF.